This entry features one T cell receptor beta chain sequence. Germline V gene sequence: CDR1 SGHKS, CDR2 YYEKEE (reference sequence). V lost 1 base and J 0 bases, leaving 4 bases between the germline ends. The CDR3 spans 13 residues. Libraries were prepared by immunoSEQ multiplex PCR; TCRdb keeps only in-frame clonotypes and omits some of them. The top ten hold 4% to 6.5% of the sample, which has some 31,000 clones, over 90% seen once. These data come from a study of blood T cell repertoires in COVID-19. The sequence was obtained from a human donor in a cohort sampled during active COVID-19. Sequenced: peripheral blood. V gene TRBV5-5 combines with J gene TRBJ1-1; no firm D call. The CDR3 protein is CASSLTVNTEAFF. As DNA, the CDR3 is TGTGCCAGCAGCTTGACAGTGAACACTGAAGCTTTCTTT.